The next 25 T cell receptor beta chains were all read from a single sample in a study of T cell responses to AZD1222 COVID-19 vaccine. Libraries were prepared by immunoSEQ multiplex PCR; TCRdb keeps only in-frame clonotypes and omits some of them. In the table there are about 150,000 clones, 92% of which are singletons. Sample: peripheral blood, taken on day 0 of AZD1222 vaccination. The source is an adult in good health.

This sequence joins TRBV19 and TRBJ2-7, with D possibly being TRBD1 (6 bases). The V gene lost 8 bases and the J gene lost 1 base, with 18 bases spanning the gap. Germline CDR1 and CDR2: LNHDA and SQIVND (reference sequence). The CDR3 contains 15 residues. The DNA for the CDR3 is TGTGCCAGTTCTGAACAGGGACATATTTCCTACGAGCAGTACTTC. Protein sequence: CASSEQGHISYEQYF.

The chain carries TRBV15 and TRBJ2-5; no definite D call. CDR3 length: 15 amino acids. Trimming removed 0 bases at V and 2 bases at J, with 10 bases between. CDR1 is LNHNV, CDR2 YYDKDF, per germline (reference sequence). CDR3 nucleotide sequence: TGTGCCACCAGCAGAGATCGAGGCTTACAAGAGACCCAGTACTTC. Its protein product is CATSRDRGLQETQYF. Filled out from reference TRBV15 and TRBJ2-5, the complete variable domain reads DAMVIQNPRYQVTQFGKPVTLSCSQTLNHNVMYWYQQKSSQAPKLLFHYYDKDFNNEADTPDNFQSRRPNTSFCFLDIRSPGLGDTAMYLCATSRDRGLQETQYFGPGTRLLVL.

V usage is TRBV10-3 and J usage is TRBJ1-2, with D hard to call. The CDR3 consists of 15 residues. Germline V gene data show CDR1 as ENHRY and CDR2 as SYGVKD. V was cut by 11 bases and J by 0 bases, with 19 bases left in between. The CDR3 loop is CAPQPTAEANYGYTF. The CDR3 nucleotides read TGTGCCCCCCAACCCACGGCCGAAGCTAACTATGGCTACACCTTC.

The chain uses TRBV3-1 (or the pseudogene TRBV3-2) and TRBJ2-2; TRBD2 matches 14 bases. From germline, CDR1 is LGHDT and CDR2 YNNKEL (reference sequence). This CDR3 region has 20 residues. With 4 bases clipped from V and 6 bases from J, the junction kept 16 bases outside the gene matches. CDR3 loop: CASSRTTSGRADGFPGELFF. The CDR3 nucleotides read TGTGCCAGCAGCCGAACGACTAGCGGGAGGGCCGATGGTTTCCCCGGGGAGCTGTTTTTT.

The chain couples TRBV28 to TRBJ2-3, with 11 nucleotides matching TRBD1. The trim removed 2 bases at V and 6 bases at J, leaving 4 bases unmatched. This CDR3 has 15 residues. Germline V lookup: CDR1 MDHEN, CDR2 SYDVKM. The DNA of the CDR3 is TGTGCCAGCAGTTTAGGGACAGGGGGTTCGGATACGCAGTATTTT. Amino acid sequence: CASSLGTGGSDTQYF.

The chain combines TRBV2 with TRBJ2-2; weak D call: TRBD1 (6 bases). The V end was cut by 8 bases, the J end by 3 bases, with 19 bases between. Germline lookup yields CDR1 SNHLY and CDR2 FYNNEI. The CDR3 covers 16 residues. The CDR3 reads CASETNTGWYTGELFF. The CDR3 bases are TGTGCCAGCGAGACCAATACAGGGTGGTACACCGGGGAGCTGTTTTTT.

This chain uses TRBV14 with TRBJ2-1; D not resolved. The CDR3 spans 13 residues. The V gene's germline CDR1 is SGHDN and CDR2 FVKESK. Trimming removed 1 base at V and 6 bases at J, with 7 bases between. The CDR3 nucleotides read TGTGCCAGCAGCCAAGTATTGTCCAATGAGCAGTTCTTC. This codes for CASSQVLSNEQFF.

The chain links TRBV4-1 to TRBJ1-1, with D perhaps TRBD1 (5 bases). With 1 base removed from V and 4 bases from J, the gap between germline ends came to 13 bases. Looked up from germline, CDR1 is MGHRA and CDR2 is YSYEKL. CDR3 length equals 15 residues. The CDR3 nucleotides are TGCGCCAGCAGCCAAGCTATCTCCAGGGCCACTGAAGCTTTCTTT. Encoded protein: CASSQAISRATEAFF.

The chain carries TRBV14 and TRBJ1-1; D is undetermined. Germline V gene lookup returns CDR1 SGHDN and CDR2 FVKESK. This CDR3 is 12 amino acids long. V was trimmed by 1 base and J by 10 bases, leaving 10 bases between them. CDR3 DNA: TGTGCCAGCAGCCAAGTGGGTGAGGGAGCTTTCTTT. Translated: CASSQVGEGAFF.

The CDR3 sequence is CASSPSGTSSYEQYF. The DNA of the CDR3 is TGTGCCAGCTCACCCTCCGGGACTAGCTCCTACGAGCAGTACTTC. The chain couples TRBV18 to TRBJ2-7; 8 nucleotides agree with TRBD2. Germline CDR1 KGHSH, CDR2 LQKENI. With 3 bases clipped from V and 0 bases from J, the junction kept 4 bases outside the gene matches. The CDR3 runs to 15 residues.

The gene calls are TRBV7-9 and TRBJ1-2, with TRBD1 identical over 7 bases. The CDR3 length is 15 residues. V lost 8 bases and J lost 4; bases outside the gene matches: 13. Germline CDR1 and CDR2: SEHNR and FQNEAQ (reference sequence). This CDR3 reads CASVAEGANVYGYTF. The CDR3 DNA is TGTGCCAGCGTGGCCGAGGGGGCGAACGTCTATGGCTACACCTTC. Drawing the rest from reference TRBV7-9 and TRBJ1-2, the complete variable domain is DTGVSQNPRHKITKRGQNVTFRCDPISEHNRLYWYRQTLGQGPEFLTYFQNEAQLEKSRLLSDRFSAERPKGSFSTLEIQRTEQGDSAMYLCASVAEGANVYGYTFGSGTRLTVV.

The chain recombines TRBV7-6 with TRBJ1-2, with a weak D call TRBD1 (6 bases). The CDR3 extends over 15 amino acids. With 5 bases removed from V and 2 bases from J, the gap between germline ends came to 15 bases. From germline, CDR1 is SGHVS and CDR2 FNYEAQ. As DNA, the CDR3 is TGTGCCAGCAGCGTAGGGGACAACGAGAACTATGGCTACACCTTC. This translates into CASSVGDNENYGYTF. Together with reference TRBV7-6 and TRBJ1-2, the CDR3 gives the full variable domain: GAGVSQSPRYKVTKRGQDVALRCDPISGHVSLYWYRQALGQGPEFLTYFNYEAQQDKSGLPNDRFSAERPEGSISTLTIQRTEQRDSAMYRCASSVGDNENYGYTFGSGTRLTVV.

The chain combines TRBV7-3 with TRBJ1-1; tentative D call: TRBD1 (5 bases). V dropped 5 bases and J dropped 7 bases, with 17 bases sitting between them. The germline V gene encodes CDR1 SGHTA and CDR2 FQGTGA. The CDR3 has 14 amino acids. The CDR3 is CASSQYQGSLEAFF. DNA of the CDR3: TGTGCCAGCAGCCAGTATCAGGGCTCCCTTGAAGCTTTCTTT. The variable domain in full, completed from reference TRBV7-3 and TRBJ1-1, reads GAGVSQTPSNKVTEKGKYVELRCDPISGHTALYWYRQSLGQGPEFLIYFQGTGAADDSGLPNDRFFAVRPEGSVSTLKIQRTERGDSAVYLCASSQYQGSLEAFFGQGTRLTVV.

The chain combines TRBV19 with TRBJ1-4, with D hard to call. The V gene's germline CDR1 is LNHDA and CDR2 SQIVND (reference sequence). The ends were cut back, 4 bases at V and 8 bases at J, with 11 bases in the middle. The CDR3 is 13 amino acids. The CDR3 loop reads CASSTNWGEKLFF. The CDR3 DNA sequence: TGTGCCAGTAGTACTAACTGGGGAGAAAAACTGTTTTTT. Variable domain in full (rest from reference TRBV19 and TRBJ1-4): DGGITQSPKYLFRKEGQNVTLSCEQNLNHDAMYWYRQDPGQGLRLIYYSQIVNDFQKGDIAEGYSVSREKKESFPLTVTSAQKNPTAFYLCASSTNWGEKLFFGSGTQLSVL.

The chain combines TRBV4-3 with TRBJ1-3, with D possibly being TRBD1 (6 bases). This CDR3 region has 15 residues. Germline V gene lookup returns CDR1 LGHNA and CDR2 YSLEER. Trimming pared 1 base from V and 1 base from J, leaving 8 bases between. The CDR3 sequence: CASSQAGTSGNTIYF. The CDR3 coding sequence is TGCGCCAGCAGCCAAGCGGGGACATCTGGAAACACCATATATTTT.

The gene calls are TRBV3-1 (or the pseudogene TRBV3-2) and TRBJ2-3; tentative D call: TRBD1 (6 bases). The V end was cut by 3 bases, the J end by 6 bases, with 16 bases between. The CDR3 spans 15 residues. Looked up from germline, CDR1 is LGHDT and CDR2 is YNNKEL (reference sequence). The CDR3 here is CASSQLYTGYDTQYF. CDR3 DNA sequence: TGTGCCAGCAGCCAGCTATACACAGGGTACGATACGCAGTATTTT.

The rearrangement joins TRBV5-1 to TRBJ1-4; D is possibly TRBD1 (5 bases). There are 13 residues in the CDR3. The V gene's germline CDR1 is SGHRS and CDR2 YFSETQ. Trimming removed 0 bases at V and 10 bases at J, with 10 bases between. The CDR3 DNA sequence: TGCGCCAGCAGCTTGGAAGGGGAAGGAAAACTGTTTTTT. Translation gives CASSLEGEGKLFF.

The chain is built from TRBV3-1 (or the pseudogene TRBV3-2) and TRBJ1-2; D is undetermined. The germline V gene encodes CDR1 LGHDT and CDR2 YNNKEL (reference sequence). The CDR3 length is 16 residues. Trimming removed 3 bases at V and 0 bases at J, with 14 bases between. The CDR3 region has the DNA TGTGCCAGCAGCCATAAATGGGTTGCCGCTAACTATGGCTACACCTTC. Protein sequence: CASSHKWVAANYGYTF.

This chain links TRBV10-3 with TRBJ1-1, with D possibly being TRBD1 (5 bases). The CDR3 has 12 residues. V was cut by 8 bases and J by 5 bases, with 12 bases left in between. Germline V gives CDR1 ENHRY, CDR2 SYGVKD. In DNA, the CDR3 is TGTGCCATCGGGGAGGGGAATACTGAAGCTTTCTTT. Translating it yields CAIGEGNTEAFF.

This clone occurred once. The genes are TRBV7-2 and TRBJ2-1, with TRBD2 as a possible D gene (7 bases). Germline assignment: CDR1 SGHTA and CDR2 FQGNSA. The CDR3 consists of 15 residues. The V gene lost 2 bases and the J gene lost 2 bases, with 10 bases spanning the gap. The CDR3 DNA sequence: TGTGCCAGCAGCTTATTGCGGGGGCCCTACAATGAGCAGTTCTTC. Encoded protein: CASSLLRGPYNEQFF.

The rearrangement links TRBV6-2 or TRBV6-3 to TRBJ2-1; TRBD2 agrees at 7 bases. Germline CDR1 MNHEY, CDR2 SVGEGT. This CDR3 is 16 amino acids long. With V trimmed by 4 bases and J by 9 bases, 15 bases remained unmatched. This chain's CDR3 is CASSWTGGRTMGEQFF. For the CDR3, the DNA is TGTGCCAGCAGTTGGACGGGAGGTCGGACAATGGGTGAGCAGTTCTTC.

The V gene is TRBV19, the J gene TRBJ1-3, with 10 positions matching TRBD1. The germline V gene encodes CDR1 LNHDA and CDR2 SQIVND (reference sequence). The CDR3 loop spans 18 amino acids. The V and J ends lost 3 bases and 4 bases, in that order; junction bases with no gene match: 12. The CDR3: CASSIRTGGAPGGNTIYF. CDR3 DNA sequence: TGTGCCAGTAGTATCCGGACAGGGGGTGCCCCGGGCGGAAACACCATATATTTT.

The chain employs TRBV7-2 and TRBJ2-3; D may correspond to TRBD1 or TRBD2 (5 bases each). CDR3 length equals 14 residues. V dropped 4 bases and J dropped 2 bases, with 10 bases sitting between them. Germline CDR1 and CDR2: SGHTA and FQGNSA. The CDR3 reads CASSYPGATDTQYF. The CDR3 nucleotides read TGTGCCAGCAGCTACCCCGGGGCCACAGATACGCAGTATTTT.

This chain uses TRBV7-6 with TRBJ1-4, with D perhaps matching TRBD1 (5 bases). The germline V and J ends were trimmed by 1 base and 8 bases, with 17 bases remaining between them. There are 16 residues in the CDR3. Per germline, CDR1 SGHVS and CDR2 FNYEAQ. DNA of the CDR3: TGTGCCAGCAGCTTAGTTACCTCCAACTCAGGGGAAAAACTGTTTTTT. It codes for CASSLVTSNSGEKLFF.

In DNA form, the CDR3 reads TGTGCCAGCAGTCCCCCCGGTTCGCGGGAGGTCGAGCAGTACTTC. Its translation is CASSPPGSREVEQYF. The chain couples TRBV28 to TRBJ2-7; 8 positions match TRBD2. The CDR3 contains 15 residues. After removal of 5 bases from V and 6 bases from J, the junction contained 12 bases not matched to a gene. Germline V lookup: CDR1 MDHEN, CDR2 SYDVKM.